One and the same sample provided the 6 T cell receptor beta chains below, sequenced in a study of cytomegalovirus exposure and HLA in healthy donors. The PCR used 60 Vbeta and 13 Jbeta primers. Sequenced by immunoSEQ multiplex PCR; TCRdb stores in-frame clones only, minus some. Of under 200,000 clones listed, about 80% are singletons. Sequencing was carried out using PBMCs. Receptors originate from a man between 18 and 35 years old in good health and CMV-seropositive.

Comments on this clone: Other DNA sequences of this sample code for an identical CDR3. This chain uses TRBV6-5 with TRBJ1-2; possibly TRBD1 for D (5 bases). V was shortened by 0 bases and J by 3 bases, with 14 bases between the two germline ends. Germline V gene data show CDR1 as MNHEY and CDR2 as SVGAGI. CDR3 length: 16 residues. CDR3 region: CASSYSGPRVDYGYTF. CDR3 bases: TGTGCCAGCAGTTACTCGGGGCCTAGAGTCGACTATGGCTACACCTTC.

V usage is TRBV5-1 and J usage is TRBJ1-2, with D unresolved. Germline V gene lookup returns CDR1 SGHRS and CDR2 YFSETQ. The CDR3 spans 14 residues. The ends were cut back, 0 bases at V and 2 bases at J, with 8 bases in the middle. CDR3 in DNA: TGCGCCAGCAGCTTGGACAGCCCCAACTATGGCTACACCTTC. Residues: CASSLDSPNYGYTF.

The chain uses TRBV6-4 and TRBJ2-7; perhaps TRBD1 as D (6 bases). V was shortened by 0 bases and J by 6 bases, with 33 bases between the two germline ends. This CDR3 spans 21 amino acids. From germline, CDR1 is MRHNA and CDR2 SNTAGT. CDR3 sequence: CASSDSHWGRPHSVHPSEQYF. CDR3 sequence (DNA): TGTGCCAGCAGTGACTCCCACTGGGGGCGCCCGCACAGCGTTCACCCCTCCGAGCAGTACTTC.

The gene calls are TRBV5-4 and TRBJ2-5, with 12 bases lining up with TRBD2. This CDR3 contains 20 residues. Germline-derived CDR1 and CDR2 are SGHNT and YYREEE (reference sequence). The V segment lost 1 base and the J segment 6 bases; nucleotides outside the gene matches: 19. The CDR3 spells CASSLFGLAGGLYDDKTQYF. The DNA for the CDR3 is TGTGCCAGCAGCTTGTTTGGTCTAGCGGGGGGGCTTTATGATGATAAGACCCAGTACTTC.

CDR3 sequence: CASRQGAYEQYF. CDR3 nucleotides: TGTGCCAGTCGACAGGGGGCCTACGAGCAGTACTTC. The chain employs TRBV19 and TRBJ2-7, with TRBD1 identical over 9 bases. V trimming: 8 bases; J trimming: 2 bases; junction bases outside the gene matches: 1. The CDR3 is 12 amino acids. From germline, CDR1 is LNHDA and CDR2 SQIVND (reference sequence).

The chain has TRBV19 and TRBJ1-6; the match to TRBD1 covers 12 bases. This CDR3 is 14 amino acids long. The junction had 2 bases not matched to a gene; V was cut back by 5 bases and J by 9 bases. Germline CDR1 LNHDA, CDR2 SQIVND (reference sequence). DNA of the CDR3: TGTGCCAGTAGTGGGACAGGGGGCCGTTCACCCCTCCACTTT. Protein sequence: CASSGTGGRSPLHF.